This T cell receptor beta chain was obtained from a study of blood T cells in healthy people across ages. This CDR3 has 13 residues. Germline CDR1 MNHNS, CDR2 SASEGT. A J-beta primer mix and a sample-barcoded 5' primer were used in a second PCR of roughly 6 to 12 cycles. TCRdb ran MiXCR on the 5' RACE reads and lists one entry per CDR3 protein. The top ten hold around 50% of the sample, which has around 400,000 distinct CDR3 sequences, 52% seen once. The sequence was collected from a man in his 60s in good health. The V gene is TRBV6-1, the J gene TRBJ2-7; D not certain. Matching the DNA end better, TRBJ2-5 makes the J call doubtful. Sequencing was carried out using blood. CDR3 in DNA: TGTGCCAGCAGTGTTAGGGATCAGGAGACCCAGTACTTC. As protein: CASSVRDQETQYF.